These 24 T cell receptor beta chains were all obtained from the same sample, sequenced in a study of T cells in localized non-small cell lung cancer. Clones were sequenced by immunoSEQ multiplex PCR, and TCRdb holds only the in-frame ones, with some missing. Found here are about 2,100 clones, roughly 24% of them singletons; the top ten hold roughly 9.8%. Sequenced material: lung tumor tissue, taken before any cancer treatment. The source of these receptors is a female donor older than 55 with stage II lung adenocarcinoma.

This clone has more than one count but fewer than ten. The V call is TRBV9, the J call TRBJ1-2, with 10 nucleotides matching TRBD1. Germline values: CDR1 SGDLS, CDR2 YYNGEE. CDR3 length: 14 amino acids. The J segment lost 7 bases and the V segment lost 4 bases, leaving 7 bases of the junction unmatched. In DNA form, the CDR3 reads TGTGCCAGCAGCTTCGACAGGGGGCTCTCTGGCTACACCTTC. Translating gives CASSFDRGLSGYTF.

About this clone itself: The junction does not match germline at one end; this may be a read error. This chain links TRBV18 with TRBJ1-1; D is unresolved. Germline V lookup: CDR1 KGHSH, CDR2 LQKENI. The CDR3 is 14 amino acids. CDR3 sequence: CASSPPVRAGEAFF. As DNA, the CDR3 is TGTGCCAGCTCGCCACCCGTTAGGGCGGGAGAAGCTTTCTTT.

This chain connects TRBV9 to TRBJ1-1; D call uncertain. Deletions cut 0 bases from V and 7 bases from J, with 16 bases between. CDR1 and CDR2 (germline): SGDLS, YYNGEE. This CDR3 comprises 15 residues. The DNA of the CDR3 is TGTGCCAGCAGCGTAGGGGCGGGCAGGACGCTTGAAGCTTTCTTT. It yields the protein CASSVGAGRTLEAFF.

There are a few counts of this clone. This sequence joins TRBV9 and TRBJ2-7, with TRBD1 matching 9 bases. The germline V gene encodes CDR1 SGDLS and CDR2 YYNGEE. This CDR3 is 15 amino acids long. The ends lost 4 bases at V and 0 bases at J; junction bases unmatched: 5. The CDR3, as DNA: TGTGCCAGCAGCCACACAGGGGGCGCCTCCTACGAGCAGTACTTC. It encodes CASSHTGGASYEQYF.

This clone is medium-sized by share. The V gene is TRBV2, the J gene TRBJ2-7; 8 nucleotides agree with TRBD1. After removal of 8 bases from V and 4 bases from J, the junction contained 7 bases not matched to a gene. Germline V gene data show CDR1 as SNHLY and CDR2 as FYNNEI. This CDR3 comprises 13 residues. CDR3 in amino acids: CASGRNRGYEQYF. CDR3 bases: TGTGCCAGCGGGAGGAACAGGGGGTACGAGCAGTACTTC.

This chain connects TRBV12-5 to TRBJ1-1; maybe TRBD1 (6 bases). The V gene's germline CDR1 is LGHNT and CDR2 FRNRAP. This CDR3 has 11 amino acids. This CDR3 is CAGARNTEAFF. CDR3 sequence (DNA): TGTGCGGGGGCCAGGAACACTGAAGCTTTCTTT. Complete variable domain (other parts from reference TRBV12-5 and TRBJ1-1): DARVTQTPRHKVTEMGQEVTMRCQPILGHNTVFWYRQTMMQGLELLAYFRNRAPLDDSGMPKDRFSAEMPDATLATLKIQPSEPRDSAVYFCAGARNTEAFFGQGTRLTVV.

The sample holds a few counts of this clone. The V call is TRBV4-1, the J call TRBJ1-1; D perhaps matches TRBD1 (6 bases). The CDR3 has 14 residues. With 4 bases removed from V and 4 bases from J, the gap between germline ends came to 13 bases. CDR1 is MGHRA, CDR2 YSYEKL, per germline. The CDR3 DNA is TGCGCCAGCAGCCTTACAGGGCCCGGCACTGAAGCTTTCTTT. Protein sequence: CASSLTGPGTEAFF.

V is TRBV28 and J is TRBJ1-2; D ambiguous. The CDR3 covers 15 residues. The V gene's germline CDR1 is MDHEN and CDR2 SYDVKM. V dropped 5 bases and J dropped 2 bases, with 15 bases sitting between them. CDR3 sequence reads: CASSPNQVANYGYTF. DNA for the CDR3: TGTGCCAGCAGTCCGAACCAGGTCGCAAACTATGGCTACACCTTC.

This clone is deemed medium-sized. Germline is not matched at one junction end, which may reflect a read error. A nucleotide was unread or ambiguous, so the corresponding amino acid is written X. The chain recombines TRBV6-8 with TRBJ1-5; TRBD1 agrees at 8 bases. Germline V gives CDR1 MNHGY, CDR2 SAAAGT. This CDR3 contains 17 residues. For the CDR3, the DNA is TGTGCCAGCAGTCTAAAGTCAGGGGGCGCGCGGTCTCAGCCCCARCATTTT. As protein: CASSLKSGGARSQPXHF. The whole CDR3 sequence is CASSLKSGGARSQPQHF.

The chain carries TRBV10-3 and TRBJ1-3; weak D call: TRBD1 (5 bases). The CDR3 sequence is 13 residues long. CDR1 is ENHRY, CDR2 SYGVKD, per germline. This CDR3 is CLIYGGSGNTIYF. CDR3 nucleotides: TGTCTAATATACGGGGGCTCTGGAAACACCATATATTTT.

This chain links TRBV19 with TRBJ1-5; a weak D match, TRBD1 (6 bases). V was pared by 6 bases and J by 2 bases, with 14 bases between. This CDR3 comprises 15 residues. CDR1 is LNHDA, CDR2 SQIVND, per germline (reference sequence). The CDR3 bases are TGTGCCAGTAGGGACAGTCCTTTGGGCAATCAGCCCCAGCATTTT. It translates to CASRDSPLGNQPQHF.

Within the sample, this clone is medium-sized. The chain is built from TRBV11-3 and TRBJ1-1; maybe TRBD1 (5 bases). The CDR3 contains 14 residues. Looked up from germline, CDR1 is SGHNT and CDR2 is YENEEA. V dropped 5 bases and J dropped 6 bases, with 16 bases sitting between them. CDR3 residues: CASSPPLGGAEAFF. The DNA for the CDR3 is TGTGCCAGCAGCCCTCCCTTGGGGGGGGCTGAAGCTTTCTTT.

This rearrangement joins TRBV19 to TRBJ2-7, with 7 nucleotides matching TRBD1. The ends lost 5 bases at V and 2 bases at J; junction bases unmatched: 15. The CDR3 is 17 residues long. The germline V gene has CDR1 LNHDA and CDR2 SQIVND (reference sequence). The CDR3 sequence: CASSEYVIATGAYEQYF. The CDR3 DNA reads as TGTGCCAGTAGTGAGTATGTGATTGCCACAGGGGCCTACGAGCAGTACTTC.

This clone was recorded a few times. The read falls 1 residue short of the CDR3 end, and the missing part is taken from the germline J gene. This chain connects TRBV10-3 to TRBJ2-1, with TRBD2 matching over 9 bases. CDR3 size: 12 residues. Trimming removed 0 bases from V and 12 bases from J; junction bases left unmatched: 0. Germline CDR1 is ENHRY and CDR2 is SYGVKD. The chain's CDR3 is CAISESSGRQFF. Incomplete CDR3 DNA: TGTGCCATCAGTGAGTCTAGCGGGAGGCAGTTC.

This clone was seen a few times. CDR3 nucleotide sequence: TGTGCCAGCAGCTTAGCGCCCGGGACAACCCTTTCAGGGACGCAGTATTTT. This encodes CASSLAPGTTLSGTQYF. V and J are TRBV7-7 and TRBJ2-3; perhaps TRBD1 as D (6 bases). The germline V gene encodes CDR1 SSHAT and CDR2 FNYEAQ (reference sequence). V was clipped by 0 bases and J by 9 bases, with 22 bases between them. This CDR3 comprises 17 residues.

Only a few counts were recorded for this clone. This rearrangement joins TRBV19 to TRBJ2-2, with D tentatively TRBD2 (6 bases). Germline CDR1 and CDR2: LNHDA and SQIVND (reference sequence). Trimming pared 5 bases from V and 7 bases from J, leaving 14 bases between. The CDR3 covers 14 residues. The CDR3 nucleotides read TGTGCCAGTAGTCCACTAGCCGGGCGCGGGGAGCTGTTTTTT. It translates to CASSPLAGRGELFF.

The genes are TRBV29-1 and TRBJ2-5; 7 bases are a match to TRBD2. J lost 4 bases, V lost 4 bases, and 6 bases had no gene match. CDR3 length: 13 residues. Germline CDR1 is SQVTM and CDR2 is ANQGSEA. The CDR3 sequence is CSVGEGGGETQYF. The DNA of the CDR3 is TGCAGCGTTGGGGAGGGCGGGGGAGAGACCCAGTACTTC. The whole variable domain, filled in from reference TRBV29-1 and TRBJ2-5, reads SAVISQKPSRDICQRGTSLTIQCQVDSQVTMMFWYRQQPGQSLTLIATANQGSEATYESGFVIDKFPISRPNLTFSTLTVSNMSPEDSSIYLCSVGEGGGETQYFGPGTRLLVL.

The table lists this clone with a few counts. A read error may produce the germline difference seen at one junction end. The chain has TRBV6-7 and TRBJ1-5; tentatively, D is TRBD1 (6 bases). TRBV6-7 is noted as an ORF with a role that remains uncertain. The CDR3 has 11 residues. DNA of the CDR3: TGTGCCAGCTCCCTCGGGACACGATTAAATTTT. Amino acids: CASSLGTRLNF.

The chain employs TRBV11-3 and TRBJ2-5; D gene unclear. The CDR3 loop spans 16 amino acids. The V end was cut by 7 bases, the J end by 5 bases, with 23 bases between. CDR1 is SGHNT, CDR2 YENEEA, per germline. The CDR3 sequence: CASTLTGQPAAETQYF. DNA for the CDR3: TGTGCCAGCACCCTTACCGGGCAGCCGGCTGCGGAGACCCAGTACTTC. The variable domain in full, completed from reference TRBV11-3 and TRBJ2-5, reads EAGVVQSPRYKIIEKKQPVAFWCNPISGHNTLYWYLQNLGQGPELLIRYENEEAVDDSQLPKDRFSAERLKGVDSTLKIQPAELGDSAVYLCASTLTGQPAAETQYFGPGTRLLVL.

The V gene is TRBV6-8, the J gene TRBJ2-4, with a weak D call TRBD1 (5 bases). The CDR3 length is 16 residues. Trimming pared 0 bases from V and 1 base from J, leaving 10 bases between. CDR1 is MNHGY, CDR2 SAAAGT, per germline. Here the CDR3 DNA reads TGTGCCAGCAGTTACTCGACAGCTGGGGCCAAAAACATTCAGTACTTC. Translating gives CASSYSTAGAKNIQYF.

This clone is termed medium-sized. This chain links TRBV6-8 with TRBJ2-7; possible D gene TRBD1, 6 bases. Per the germline V gene, CDR1 is MNHGY and CDR2 is SAAAGT. The CDR3 runs 16 residues. V gave up 8 bases and J gave up 4 bases, with 24 bases separating them. The CDR3 DNA reads TGTGCCAGCCACCCAAACCCGCCGGGACAACAATACGAGCAGTACTTC. It specifies CASHPNPPGQQYEQYF.

By sample share, this clone is medium-sized. The chain has TRBV12-5 and TRBJ1-1, with a weak D call TRBD1 (5 bases). The V gene's germline CDR1 is LGHNT and CDR2 FRNRAP. CDR3 length equals 13 residues. CDR3 bases: TGTGCCAGCATTCTCGGGGGGAACACTGAAGCTTTCTTT. Translating it yields CASILGGNTEAFF. The full variable domain, with the rest looked up from reference TRBV12-5 and TRBJ1-1, is DARVTQTPRHKVTEMGQEVTMRCQPILGHNTVFWYRQTMMQGLELLAYFRNRAPLDDSGMPKDRFSAEMPDATLATLKIQPSEPRDSAVYFCASILGGNTEAFFGQGTRLTVV.

The J gene is TRBJ1-1, the V gene TRBV6-8; 12 bases are a match to TRBD1. Losses at the gene ends were 2 bases for V and 1 base for J; bases not matched to a gene: 14. This CDR3 comprises 20 residues. Germline V gene lookup returns CDR1 MNHGY and CDR2 SAAAGT. The CDR3 DNA follows: TGTGCCAGCAGTTACCCCACGTCCCGGGACAGGGGGCTCAGGAACACTGAAGCTTTCTTT. It yields the protein CASSYPTSRDRGLRNTEAFF.

In this sample, this clone turned up a few times. This chain connects TRBV18 to TRBJ2-7; D is unclear. This CDR3 region has 12 residues. V gave up 1 base and J gave up 12 bases, with 13 bases separating them. Germline V CDR1 and CDR2: KGHSH, LQKENI. Written as DNA, the CDR3 is TGTGCCAGCTCACCACAGGGTTTGGAGTCGTACTTC. This sequence encodes CASSPQGLESYF.